These 14 T cell receptor beta chains share one sample of origin, sequenced in a study of cytomegalovirus exposure and HLA in healthy donors. Sequencing was performed with immunoSEQ multiplex PCR; in TCRdb, only in-frame clones are kept and a portion is missing. The table has tens of thousands of clones, 90% to 95% seen once. Material for sequencing was PBMCs. These receptors all stem from a woman younger than 35 in good health and CMV-seronegative.

The chain recombines TRBV5-6 with TRBJ1-3, with D perhaps TRBD1 (5 bases). This CDR3 is 16 amino acids long. V shed 2 bases and J shed 1 base, with 13 bases lying between them. Per the germline V gene, CDR1 is SGHDT and CDR2 is YYEEEE. CDR3 amino acids: CASSFPLGGSGNTIYF. CDR3 in DNA: TGTGCCAGCAGCTTCCCGCTCGGGGGTTCTGGAAACACCATATATTTT.

The V gene is TRBV10-2, the J gene TRBJ1-2; weak D call: TRBD1 (6 bases). The germline V gene encodes CDR1 WSHSY and CDR2 SAAADI. V was trimmed by 3 bases and J by 4 bases, leaving 15 bases between them. The length of the CDR3 is 15 residues. DNA for the CDR3: TGCGCCAGCAGTGAACCAAGCGACAGGCCCTATGGCTACACCTTC. Residues: CASSEPSDRPYGYTF.

V and J are TRBV6-5 and TRBJ1-5; no clear D. Germline V gene lookup returns CDR1 MNHEY and CDR2 SVGAGI. This CDR3 spans 15 amino acids. The ends were cut back, 5 bases at V and 2 bases at J, with 13 bases in the middle. The CDR3 bases are TGTGCCAGCAGTCACCGTGGTAGCGGCAATCAGCCCCAGCATTTT. Translating it yields CASSHRGSGNQPQHF.

In nucleotides, the CDR3 is TGTGCCAGCAGTTATGAGGGGGCAGCTAATGAAAAACTGTTTTTT. It specifies CASSYEGAANEKLFF. The genes are TRBV6-5 and TRBJ1-4; 7 bases are shared with TRBD1. Trimming removed 3 bases from V and 3 bases from J; junction bases left unmatched: 4. The germline gives CDR1 MNHEY, CDR2 SVGAGI. The CDR3 loop spans 15 amino acids.

The chain has TRBV5-6 and TRBJ2-3; TRBD1 is a possible D gene (6 bases). The CDR3 consists of 14 residues. CDR1 is SGHDT, CDR2 YYEEEE, per germline. V was shortened by 0 bases and J by 2 bases, with 7 bases between the two germline ends. The CDR3 DNA follows: TGTGCCAGCAGCTTGGACAGGGCCACAGATACGCAGTATTTT. Its protein is CASSLDRATDTQYF.

CDR3 sequence: CASSLDRESTYEQYF. In DNA, the CDR3 is TGCGCCAGCAGCTTGGACAGGGAATCAACCTACGAGCAGTACTTC. The chain recombines TRBV5-1 with TRBJ2-7, with D tentatively TRBD1 (6 bases). The CDR3 has 15 residues. Germline CDR1 and CDR2: SGHRS and YFSETQ. The V end lost 0 bases, the J end lost 2 bases, and 12 bases lay between the germline ends.

This clone was counted only a few times. The chain couples TRBV5-1 to TRBJ2-1, with D possibly matching TRBD2 (6 bases). Trimming took off 4 bases at V and 3 bases at J, with 11 bases between the two ends. Germline CDR1 reads SGHRS; CDR2 reads YFSETQ. This CDR3 is 14 amino acids long. This CDR3 reads CASSTGTFYNEQFF. The CDR3 DNA follows: TGCGCCAGCAGCACTGGGACTTTCTACAATGAGCAGTTCTTC.

The count of this clone is one. CDR3 nucleotides: TGTGCCAGCGAGGACAGGGGACAGTCGTACGAGCAGTACTTC. It is translated as CASEDRGQSYEQYF. The chain uses TRBV5-6 and TRBJ2-7; TRBD1 aligns across 9 bases. The V gene end was trimmed by 7 bases and the J gene end by 4 bases; junction bases not matched to a gene: 9. This CDR3 has 14 amino acids. CDR1 and CDR2 (germline): SGHDT, YYEEEE.

The chain has TRBV25-1 and TRBJ2-3; perhaps TRBD1 as D (5 bases). Trimming took 2 bases from V and 3 from J, leaving 9 bases between them. The CDR3 spans 14 residues. Germline CDR1 reads MGHDK; CDR2 reads SYGVNS. CDR3 sequence reads: CASSEQGGTDTQYF. The CDR3 coding sequence is TGTGCCAGCAGTGAACAGGGCGGAACAGATACGCAGTATTTT.

J is TRBJ1-1 and V is TRBV6-5; D possibly corresponds to TRBD1 (5 bases). Per the germline V gene, CDR1 is MNHEY and CDR2 is SVGAGI. The CDR3 contains 13 residues. Trimming shortened V by 3 bases and J by 8 bases, and 13 bases separated the two germline ends. The CDR3 loop reads CASSYGVAGEAFF. The CDR3 bases are TGTGCCAGCAGTTATGGGGTGGCAGGGGAAGCTTTCTTT.

The rearrangement uses TRBV19 and TRBJ1-1, with a tentative D call TRBD1 (6 bases). V gave up 5 bases and J gave up 3 bases, with 19 bases separating them. The germline CDR1 and CDR2 sequences are LNHDA and SQIVND (reference sequence). The CDR3 is 16 residues long. The CDR3 bases are TGTGCCAGTAGTTCGGCAGGGGTCTTTTCGGACACTGAAGCTTTCTTT. As protein: CASSSAGVFSDTEAFF.

The gene calls are TRBV6-5 and TRBJ1-4, with 7 bases matching TRBD1. CDR1 is MNHEY and CDR2 is SVGAGI in the germline V gene. The CDR3 is 14 residues long. Trimming at V came to 5 bases and at J to 8 bases, leaving 8 bases not matched to a gene. This CDR3 reads CASSPGTAEEKLFF. Here the CDR3 DNA reads TGTGCCAGCAGTCCCGGGACAGCTGAGGAAAAACTGTTTTTT.

This chain links TRBV29-1 with TRBJ2-1; tentative D call: TRBD2 (6 bases). The CDR3 is 12 amino acids. Germline V CDR1 and CDR2: SQVTM, ANQGSEA. DNA of the CDR3: TGCAGGCTGCCGGCGGGGAACAATGAGCAGTTCTTC. This encodes CRLPAGNNEQFF.

The chain is built from TRBV7-9 and TRBJ2-7; the match to TRBD2 covers 7 bases. Germline-derived CDR1 and CDR2 are SEHNR and FQNEAQ (reference sequence). There are 16 residues in the CDR3. J lost 0 bases, V lost 3 bases, and 8 bases had no gene match. CDR3 sequence: CASSFGAGIPSYEQYF. In DNA, the CDR3 is TGTGCCAGCAGCTTCGGAGCGGGGATACCCTCCTACGAGCAGTACTTC.